The present entry profiles one T cell receptor beta chain with its context. Trimming pared 1 base from V and 4 bases from J, leaving 11 bases between. The germline gives CDR1 SGHRS, CDR2 YFSETQ. This CDR3 contains 14 residues. This specimen belongs to a study of blood T cell repertoires in COVID-19. In the study overall: From the United States, Italy and Spain came samples of acute and convalescent COVID-19. The cDNA or gDNA used as material had been derived from T cells, B-cell-depleted T cells, or PBMCs.

Study processing details: Nucleated cell counts were estimated from reference gene primer amplification. Only in-frame clones appear in the TCRdb table, and some are missing; sequencing was by immunoSEQ multiplex PCR. The V and J calls and clone size were taken over from that table, and D and trimming were inferred from the DNA. The sample lists around 38,000 clones; about nine tenths were seen once. The receptor was isolated from a human donor in a cohort sampled during active COVID-19. The rearrangement uses TRBV5-1 and TRBJ1-1, with D unresolved. The sequencing sample was made of peripheral blood. The CDR3 loop is CASSLRNGRTEAFF. The DNA of the CDR3 is TGCGCCAGCAGCTTGCGAAATGGGCGCACTGAAGCTTTCTTT. The complete variable domain, with remaining parts taken from reference TRBV5-1 and TRBJ1-1, reads KAGVTQTPRYLIKTRGQQVTLSCSPISGHRSVSWYQQTPGQGLQFLFEYFSETQRNKGNFPGRFSGRQFSNSRSEMNVSTLELGDSALYLCASSLRNGRTEAFFGQGTRLTVV.